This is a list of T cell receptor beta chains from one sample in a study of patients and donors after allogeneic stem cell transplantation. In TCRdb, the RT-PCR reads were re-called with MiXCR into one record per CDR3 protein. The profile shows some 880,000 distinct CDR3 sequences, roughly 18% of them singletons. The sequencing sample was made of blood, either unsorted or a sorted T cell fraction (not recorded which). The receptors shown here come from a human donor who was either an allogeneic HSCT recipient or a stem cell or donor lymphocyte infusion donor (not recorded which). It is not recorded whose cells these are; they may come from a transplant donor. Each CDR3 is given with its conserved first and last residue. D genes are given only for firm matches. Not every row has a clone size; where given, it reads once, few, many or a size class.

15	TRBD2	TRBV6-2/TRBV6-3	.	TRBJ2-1	CASSYPTSGRVEQFF	TGTGCCAGCAGTTACCCCACTAGCGGGAGGGTTGAGCAGTTCTTC
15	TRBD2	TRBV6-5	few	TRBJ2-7	CASSYYGLAGYEQYF	TGTGCCAGCAGTTACTATGGACTAGCGGGTTACGAGCAGTACTTC
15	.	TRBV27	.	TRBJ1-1	CASSLTDTMGAEAFF	TGTGCCAGCAGTTTAACCGACACGATGGGCGCTGAAGCTTTCTTT
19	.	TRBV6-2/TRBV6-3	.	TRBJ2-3	CASSYPIGGGRIIGDTQYF	TGTGCCAGCAGTTACCCGATTGGTGGCGGGCGAATAATAGGGGATACGCAGTATTTT
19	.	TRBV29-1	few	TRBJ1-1	CSVEDRIKAANQKNTEAFF	TGCAGCGTTGAAGACCGCATCAAGGCAGCAAACCAGAAGAACACTGAAGCTTTCTTT
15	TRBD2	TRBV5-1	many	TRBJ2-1	CASSSLAGDTNEQFF	TGCGCCAGCAGCTCTCTAGCGGGGGACACTAATGAGCAGTTCTTC
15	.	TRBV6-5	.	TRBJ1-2	CASSYRRDGYYGYTF	TGTGCCAGCAGTTACCGCAGGGACGGGTACTATGGCTACACCTTC
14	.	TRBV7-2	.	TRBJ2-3	CASSLAGGIDTQYF	TGTGCCAGCAGCTTAGCGGGGGGTATAGATACGCAGTATTTT
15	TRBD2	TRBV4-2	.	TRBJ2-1	CASSVLAGESNEQFF	TGTGCCAGCAGCGTCCTAGCGGGGGAGTCAAATGAGCAGTTCTTC
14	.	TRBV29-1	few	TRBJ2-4	CSVEGTLAKNIQYF	TGCAGCGTTGAAGGGACGCTAGCCAAAAACATTCAGTACTTC
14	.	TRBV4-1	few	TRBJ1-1	CASSQGGSNTEAFF	TGCGCCAGCAGCCAAGGGGGGTCGAACACTGAAGCTTTCTTT
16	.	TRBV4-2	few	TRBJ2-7	CASSPDSLARSYEQYF	TGTGCCAGCAGCCCCGATAGCCTAGCGAGATCCTACGAGCAGTACTTC
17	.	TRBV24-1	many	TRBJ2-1	CATSDFPLGSSYNEQFF	TGTGCCACCAGTGATTTCCCTCTGGGGAGCTCCTACAATGAGCAGTTCTTC
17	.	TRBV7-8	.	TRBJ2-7	CASSLGFWASDSYEQYF	TGTGCCAGCAGCTTAGGATTCTGGGCTAGCGATTCGTACGAGCAGTACTTC
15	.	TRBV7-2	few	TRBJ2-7	CASRQTGKSSYEQYF	TGTGCCAGCAGACAAACAGGGAAATCATCCTACGAGCAGTACTTC
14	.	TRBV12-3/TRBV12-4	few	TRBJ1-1	CASRPSGMNTEAFF	TGTGCCAGCAGGCCGTCCGGGATGAACACTGAAGCTTTCTTT
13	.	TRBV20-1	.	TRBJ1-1	CSARGQFNTEAFF	TGCAGTGCTAGAGGACAGTTTAACACTGAAGCTTTCTTT
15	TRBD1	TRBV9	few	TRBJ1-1	CASSGGEGAPTEAFF	TGTGCCAGCAGCGGCGGGGAGGGGGCGCCCACTGAAGCTTTCTTT
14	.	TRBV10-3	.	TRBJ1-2	CAISETWGSYGYTF	TGTGCCATCAGTGAAACCTGGGGTAGTTATGGCTACACCTTC
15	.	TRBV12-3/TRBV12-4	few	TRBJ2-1	CASSLLPDYHNEQFF	TGTGCCAGCAGTCTCCTCCCGGACTACCACAATGAGCAGTTCTTC
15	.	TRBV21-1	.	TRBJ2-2	CASSRTGQNTGELFF	TGTGCCAGCAGCAGAACGGGACAAAACACCGGGGAGCTGTTTTTT
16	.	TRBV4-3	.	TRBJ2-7	CASSQDPRGASYEQYF	TGCGCCAGCAGCCAAGATCCGAGGGGGGCCTCCTACGAGCAGTACTTC
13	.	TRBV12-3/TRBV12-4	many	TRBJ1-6	CASSVRDDSPLHF	TGTGCCAGCAGTGTTAGGGATGATTCACCCCTCCACTTT
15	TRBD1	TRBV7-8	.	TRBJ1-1	CASSLMRTGNGRAFF	TGTGCCAGCAGCTTAATGAGGACAGGGAATGGGCGTGCTTTCTTT
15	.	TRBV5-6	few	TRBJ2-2	CASSYPGKTAGELFF	TGTGCCAGCAGCTACCCGGGAAAAACCGCCGGGGAGCTGTTTTTT
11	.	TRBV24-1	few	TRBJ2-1	CATSQRYEQFF	TGTGCCACCAGTCAAAGATATGAGCAGTTCTTC
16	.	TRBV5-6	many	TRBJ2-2	CASSLGGSANTGELFF	TGTGCCAGCAGCTTGGGAGGGAGCGCGAACACCGGGGAGCTGTTTTTT
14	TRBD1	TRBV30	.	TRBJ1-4	CAWRGLQGSEKLFF	TGTGCCTGGAGGGGTCTACAGGGGAGTGAAAAACTGTTTTTT
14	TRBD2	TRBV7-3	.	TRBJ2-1	CASSSGLALDEQFF	TGTGCCAGCAGCTCCGGACTAGCGCTGGATGAGCAGTTCTTC
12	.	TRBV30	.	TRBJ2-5	CAWSPDHWDQYF	TGTGCCTGGAGTCCCGATCACTGGGACCAGTACTTC
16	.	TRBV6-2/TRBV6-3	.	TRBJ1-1	CASSYSILEGDTEAFF	TGTGCCAGCAGTTACTCAATCCTTGAGGGCGACACTGAAGCTTTCTTT
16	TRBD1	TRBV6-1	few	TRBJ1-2	CASRETGGQLNYGYTF	TGTGCCAGCAGGGAAACAGGGGGCCAACTAAACTATGGCTACACCTTC
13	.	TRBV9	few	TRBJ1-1	CASSVFPGEEAFF	TGTGCCAGCAGCGTATTCCCCGGCGAGGAAGCTTTCTTT
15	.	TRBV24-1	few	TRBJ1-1	CATSGTGHGKTEAFF	TGTGCCACCAGTGGCACCGGACATGGGAAGACTGAAGCTTTCTTT
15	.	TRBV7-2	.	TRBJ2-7	CASSPRWGRSYEQYF	TGTGCCAGCAGCCCCCGGTGGGGGCGCTCCTACGAGCAGTACTTC
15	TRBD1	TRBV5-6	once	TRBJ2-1	CASSLDRGLRNEQFF	TGTGCCAGCAGCCTGGACAGGGGGCTTAGGAATGAGCAGTTCTTC
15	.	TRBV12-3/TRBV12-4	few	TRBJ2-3	CASSPSWQQADTQYF	TGTGCCAGCAGCCCCTCCTGGCAGCAGGCAGATACGCAGTATTTT
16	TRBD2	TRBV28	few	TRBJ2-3	CASTAAGEGYTDTQYF	TGTGCCAGCACCGCCGCGGGGGAGGGATACACAGATACGCAGTATTTT
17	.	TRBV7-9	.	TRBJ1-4	CASSPGGRGGPDEKLFF	TGTGCCAGCAGCCCGGGGGGAAGAGGCGGCCCCGATGAAAAACTGTTTTTT
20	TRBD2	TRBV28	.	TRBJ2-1	CASSLWSWAWSGGSYNEQFF	TGTGCCAGCAGTTTATGGAGTTGGGCTTGGAGCGGGGGCTCCTACAATGAGCAGTTCTTC
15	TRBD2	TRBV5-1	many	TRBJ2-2	CASSLTSVNTGELFF	TGCGCCAGCAGTTTGACTAGCGTTAACACCGGGGAGCTGTTTTTT
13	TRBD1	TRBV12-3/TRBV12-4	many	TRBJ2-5	CASSKGQVETQYF	TGTGCCAGCAGTAAAGGACAGGTGGAGACCCAGTACTTC
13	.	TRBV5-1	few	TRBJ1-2	CASSPGAGYGYTF	TGCGCCAGCAGCCCAGGAGCGGGTTATGGCTACACCTTC
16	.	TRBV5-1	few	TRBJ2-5	CASSSAPGLIQETQYF	TGCGCCAGCAGCTCCGCCCCGGGACTGATTCAAGAGACCCAGTACTTC
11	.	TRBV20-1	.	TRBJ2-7	CSAGGTREQYF	TGCAGTGCTGGGGGGACGAGGGAGCAGTACTTC